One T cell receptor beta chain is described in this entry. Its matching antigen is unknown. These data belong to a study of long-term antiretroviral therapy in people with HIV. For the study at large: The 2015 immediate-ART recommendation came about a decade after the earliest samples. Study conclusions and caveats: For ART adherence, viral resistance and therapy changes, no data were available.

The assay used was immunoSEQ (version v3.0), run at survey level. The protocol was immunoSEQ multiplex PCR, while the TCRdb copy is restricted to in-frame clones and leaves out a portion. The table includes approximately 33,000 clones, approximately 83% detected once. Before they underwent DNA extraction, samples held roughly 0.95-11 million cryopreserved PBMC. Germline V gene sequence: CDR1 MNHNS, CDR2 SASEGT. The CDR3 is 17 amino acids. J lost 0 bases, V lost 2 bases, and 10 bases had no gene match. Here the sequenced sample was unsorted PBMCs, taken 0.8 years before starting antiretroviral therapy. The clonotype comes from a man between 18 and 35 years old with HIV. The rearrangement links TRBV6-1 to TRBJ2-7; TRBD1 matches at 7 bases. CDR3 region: CASSELGVGQSSYEQYF. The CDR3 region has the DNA TGTGCCAGCAGTGAACTCGGAGTGGGACAGAGCTCCTACGAGCAGTACTTC.